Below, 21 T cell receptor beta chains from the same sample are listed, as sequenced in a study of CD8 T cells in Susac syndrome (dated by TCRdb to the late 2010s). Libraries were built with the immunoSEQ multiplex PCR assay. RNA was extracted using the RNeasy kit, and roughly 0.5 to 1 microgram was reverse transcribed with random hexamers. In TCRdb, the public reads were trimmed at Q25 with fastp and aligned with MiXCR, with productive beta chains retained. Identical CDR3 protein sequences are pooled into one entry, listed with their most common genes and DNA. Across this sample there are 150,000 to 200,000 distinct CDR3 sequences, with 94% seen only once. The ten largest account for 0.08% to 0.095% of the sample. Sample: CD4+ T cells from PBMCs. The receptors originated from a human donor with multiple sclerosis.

DNA of the CDR3: TGCAGTGCCGAGCCGGGACTAGCCCCCTACAATGAGCAGTTCTTC. Translating gives CSAEPGLAPYNEQFF. This chain connects TRBV20-1 to TRBJ2-1, with TRBD2 matching over 9 bases. The germline gives CDR1 DFQATT, CDR2 SNEGSKA (reference sequence). CDR3 length: 15 residues. Trimming removed 6 bases from V and 2 bases from J; junction bases left unmatched: 8.

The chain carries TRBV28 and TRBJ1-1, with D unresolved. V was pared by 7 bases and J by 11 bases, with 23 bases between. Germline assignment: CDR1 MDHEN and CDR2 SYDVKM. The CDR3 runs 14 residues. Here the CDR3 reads CASTLSGTHNGAFF. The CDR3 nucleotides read TGTGCCAGCACACTCAGCGGAACACACAACGGCGCTTTCTTT.

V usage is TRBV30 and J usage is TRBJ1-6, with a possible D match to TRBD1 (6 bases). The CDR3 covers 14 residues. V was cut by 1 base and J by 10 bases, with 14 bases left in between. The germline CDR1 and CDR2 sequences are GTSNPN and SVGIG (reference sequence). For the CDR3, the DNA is TGTGCCTGGAGTGACAGGGCTTCGGGATCACCCCTCCACTTT. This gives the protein CAWSDRASGSPLHF.

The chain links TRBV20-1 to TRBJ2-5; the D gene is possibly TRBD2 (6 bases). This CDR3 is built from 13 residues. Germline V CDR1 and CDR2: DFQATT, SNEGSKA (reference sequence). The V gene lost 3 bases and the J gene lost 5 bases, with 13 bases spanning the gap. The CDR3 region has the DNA TGCAGTGCTAGCGGGAGCGGAGAGGAGACCCAGTACTTC. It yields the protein CSASGSGEETQYF.

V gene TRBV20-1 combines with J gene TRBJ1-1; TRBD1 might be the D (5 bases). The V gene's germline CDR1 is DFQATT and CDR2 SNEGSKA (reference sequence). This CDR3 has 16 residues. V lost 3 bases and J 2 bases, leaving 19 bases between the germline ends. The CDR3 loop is CSASNPAGGGNTEAFF. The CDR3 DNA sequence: TGCAGTGCTAGTAACCCGGCGGGGGGAGGAAACACTGAAGCTTTCTTT.

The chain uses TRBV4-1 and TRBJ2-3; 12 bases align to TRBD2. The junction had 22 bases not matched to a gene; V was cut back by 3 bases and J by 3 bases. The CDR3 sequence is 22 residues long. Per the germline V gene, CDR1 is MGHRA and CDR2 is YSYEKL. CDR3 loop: CASSHPTRLAGVVPPGTDTQYF. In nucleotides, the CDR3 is TGCGCCAGCAGCCACCCGACCCGACTAGCGGGAGTAGTTCCCCCCGGGACAGATACGCAGTATTTT.

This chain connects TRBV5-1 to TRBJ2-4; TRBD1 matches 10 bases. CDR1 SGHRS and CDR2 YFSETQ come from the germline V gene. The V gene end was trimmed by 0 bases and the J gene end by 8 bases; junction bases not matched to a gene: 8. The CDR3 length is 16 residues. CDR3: CASSLGDRGRGDIQYF. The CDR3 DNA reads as TGCGCCAGCAGCTTGGGAGACAGGGGGCGAGGAGACATTCAGTACTTC.

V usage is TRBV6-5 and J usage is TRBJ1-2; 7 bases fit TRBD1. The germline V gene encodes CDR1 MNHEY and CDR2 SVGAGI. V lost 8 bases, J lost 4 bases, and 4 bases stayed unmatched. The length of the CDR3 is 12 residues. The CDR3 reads CASGGTAYGYTF. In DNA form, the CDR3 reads TGTGCCAGCGGGGGGACAGCCTATGGCTACACCTTC.

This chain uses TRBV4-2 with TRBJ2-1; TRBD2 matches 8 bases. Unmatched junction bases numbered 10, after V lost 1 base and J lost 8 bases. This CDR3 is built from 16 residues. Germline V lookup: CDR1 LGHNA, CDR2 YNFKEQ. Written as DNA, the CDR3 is TGTGCCAGCAGCCAAGTTCGGAGCGGGAGTGTGGATGAGCAGTTCTTC. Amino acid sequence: CASSQVRSGSVDEQFF.

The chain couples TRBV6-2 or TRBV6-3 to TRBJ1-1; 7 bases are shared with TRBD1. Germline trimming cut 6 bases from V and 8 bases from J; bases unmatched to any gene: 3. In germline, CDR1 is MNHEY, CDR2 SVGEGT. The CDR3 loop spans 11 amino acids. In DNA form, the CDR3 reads TGTGCCAGCAGCCGGGGACAGGAAGCTTTCTTT. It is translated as CASSRGQEAFF.

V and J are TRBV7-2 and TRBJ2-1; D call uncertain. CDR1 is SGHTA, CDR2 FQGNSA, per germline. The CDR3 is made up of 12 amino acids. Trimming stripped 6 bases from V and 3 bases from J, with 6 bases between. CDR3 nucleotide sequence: TGTGCCAGCAGTCAGTACTACAATGAGCAGTTCTTC. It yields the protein CASSQYYNEQFF. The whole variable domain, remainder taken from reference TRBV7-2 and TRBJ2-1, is GAGVSQSPSNKVTEKGKDVELRCDPISGHTALYWYRQSLGQGLEFLIYFQGNSAPDKSGLPSDRFSAERTGGSVSTLTIQRTQQEDSAVYLCASSQYYNEQFFGPGTRLTVL.

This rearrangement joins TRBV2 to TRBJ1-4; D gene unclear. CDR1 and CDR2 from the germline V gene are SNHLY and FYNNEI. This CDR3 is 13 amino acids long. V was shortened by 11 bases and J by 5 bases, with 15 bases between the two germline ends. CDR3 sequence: CARRVDRNEKLFF. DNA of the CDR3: TGTGCCCGCCGCGTGGACCGAAATGAAAAACTGTTTTTT.

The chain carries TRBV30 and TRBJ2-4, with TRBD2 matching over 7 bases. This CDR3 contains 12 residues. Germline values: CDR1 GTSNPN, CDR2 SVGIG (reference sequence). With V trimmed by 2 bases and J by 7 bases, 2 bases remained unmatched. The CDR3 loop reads CAWSLGGNIQYF. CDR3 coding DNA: TGTGCCTGGAGTCTCGGGGGGAACATTCAGTACTTC.

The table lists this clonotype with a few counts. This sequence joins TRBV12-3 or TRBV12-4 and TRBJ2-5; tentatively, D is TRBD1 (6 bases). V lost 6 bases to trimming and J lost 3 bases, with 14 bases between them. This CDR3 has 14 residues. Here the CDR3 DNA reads TGTGCCAGCAGATGGAGTGGGGGCGAAGAGACCCAGTACTTC. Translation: CASRWSGGEETQYF.

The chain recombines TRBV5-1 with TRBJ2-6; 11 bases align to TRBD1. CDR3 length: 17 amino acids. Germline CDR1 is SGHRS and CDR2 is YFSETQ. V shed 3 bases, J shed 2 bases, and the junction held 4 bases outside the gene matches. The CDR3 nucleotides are TGCGCCAGCAGCTCAGGGACAGGGGGGGCTGGGGCCAACGTCCTGACTTTC. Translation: CASSSGTGGAGANVLTF.

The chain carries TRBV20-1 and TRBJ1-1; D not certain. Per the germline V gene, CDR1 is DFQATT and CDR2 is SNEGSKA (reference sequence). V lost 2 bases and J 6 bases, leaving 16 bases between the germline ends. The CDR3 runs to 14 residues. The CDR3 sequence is CSARSRLGEAEAFF. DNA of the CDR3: TGCAGTGCTAGATCGAGGCTCGGGGAAGCTGAAGCTTTCTTT.

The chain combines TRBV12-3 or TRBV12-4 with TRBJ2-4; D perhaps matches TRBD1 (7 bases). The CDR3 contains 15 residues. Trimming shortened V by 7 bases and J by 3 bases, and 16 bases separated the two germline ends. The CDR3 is CASTPGGRGKNIQYF. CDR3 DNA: TGTGCCAGCACCCCAGGGGGGCGTGGCAAAAACATTCAGTACTTC.

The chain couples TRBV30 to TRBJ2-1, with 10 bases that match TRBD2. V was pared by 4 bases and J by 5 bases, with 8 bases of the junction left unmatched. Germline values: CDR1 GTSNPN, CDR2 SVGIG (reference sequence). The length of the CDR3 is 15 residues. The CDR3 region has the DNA TGTGCCTGGAAAGGATGGACTAGCGGCGACAATGAGCAGTTCTTC. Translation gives CAWKGWTSGDNEQFF.

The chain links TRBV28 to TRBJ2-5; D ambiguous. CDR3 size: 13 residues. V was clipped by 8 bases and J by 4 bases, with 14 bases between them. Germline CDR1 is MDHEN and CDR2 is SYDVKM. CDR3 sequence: CASLRSVRETQYF. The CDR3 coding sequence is TGTGCCAGCCTTAGAAGCGTCCGAGAGACCCAGTACTTC.

The CDR3 DNA follows: TGCAGTGCTTTTCAGGGGGCGCTAAAGGCCGGGGAGCTGTTTTTT. Protein: CSAFQGALKAGELFF. This rearrangement joins TRBV20-1 to TRBJ2-2, with 8 bases matching TRBD1. The ends lost 5 bases at V and 6 bases at J; junction bases unmatched: 11. CDR1 is DFQATT, CDR2 SNEGSKA, per germline (reference sequence). The CDR3 has 15 residues.

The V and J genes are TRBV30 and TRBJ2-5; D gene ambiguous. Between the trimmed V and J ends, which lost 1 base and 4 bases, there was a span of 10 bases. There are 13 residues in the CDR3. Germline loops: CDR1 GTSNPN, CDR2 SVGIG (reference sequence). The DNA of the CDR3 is TGTGCCTGGAGTGGAAGGGTGGGAGAGACCCAGTACTTC. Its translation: CAWSGRVGETQYF.